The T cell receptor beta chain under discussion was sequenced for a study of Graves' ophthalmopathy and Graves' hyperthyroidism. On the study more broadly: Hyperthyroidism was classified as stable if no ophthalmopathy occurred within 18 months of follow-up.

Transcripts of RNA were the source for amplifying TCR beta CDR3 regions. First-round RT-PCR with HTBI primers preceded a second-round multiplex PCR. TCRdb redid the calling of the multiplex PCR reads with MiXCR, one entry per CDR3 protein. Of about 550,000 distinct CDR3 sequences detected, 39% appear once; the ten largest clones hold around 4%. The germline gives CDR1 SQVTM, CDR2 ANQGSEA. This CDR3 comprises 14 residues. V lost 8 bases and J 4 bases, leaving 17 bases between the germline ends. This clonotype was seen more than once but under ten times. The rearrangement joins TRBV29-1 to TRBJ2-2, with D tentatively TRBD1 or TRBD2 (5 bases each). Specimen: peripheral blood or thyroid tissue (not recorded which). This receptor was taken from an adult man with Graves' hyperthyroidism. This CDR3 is CSLGLAGGTGELFF. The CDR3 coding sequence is TGCAGCTTGGGGCTAGCAGGAGGCACCGGGGAGCTGTTTTTT.